Below, 27 T cell receptor beta chains from the same sample are listed, as sequenced in a study of identical twins. TCRdb processed the 5' RACE reads anew with MiXCR; each CDR3 protein has one entry. The table includes around 490,000 distinct CDR3 sequences, 20% to 25% detected once. The same sample was also studied in work on yellow fever vaccine responses in identical twins.

The sequenced material came from CD4+ T cells sorted from blood. Receptors were obtained from a woman between 18 and 29 years old in good health.

This clonotype was detected a few times. This sequence joins TRBV7-2 and TRBJ2-5; a possible D gene is TRBD1 (5 bases). Germline CDR1 SGHTA, CDR2 FQGNSA. Trimming took off 0 bases at V and 5 bases at J, with 7 bases between the two ends. The CDR3 extends over 13 amino acids. The CDR3 nucleotides are TGTGCCAGCAGCTTAGCCAGGGTTGAGACCCAGTACTTC. It is translated as CASSLARVETQYF.

The gene calls are TRBV10-2 and TRBJ1-2; unclear D gene. Per the germline V gene, CDR1 is WSHSY and CDR2 is SAAADI. V gave up 2 bases and J gave up 0 bases, with 7 bases separating them. The CDR3 consists of 14 residues. CDR3 nucleotide sequence: TGCGCCAGCAGTGAGACCGGATCTAACTATGGCTACACCTTC. It encodes CASSETGSNYGYTF.

This clonotype was picked up a small number of times. The gene calls are TRBV12-3 or TRBV12-4 and TRBJ1-5, with 8 bases aligning to TRBD1. V gave up 6 bases and J gave up 2 bases; unmatched junction bases: 6. The length of the CDR3 is 15 residues. CDR3 loop: CASRAQGAGNQPQHF. DNA for the CDR3: TGTGCCAGCAGGGCCCAGGGGGCGGGCAATCAGCCCCAGCATTTT.

This clonotype was recorded many times. V and J are TRBV4-1 and TRBJ2-1; possible D gene TRBD2, 7 bases. The CDR3 extends over 16 amino acids. Germline CDR1 MGHRA, CDR2 YSYEKL. The V end was cut by 0 bases, the J end by 6 bases, with 15 bases between. CDR3 nucleotides: TGCGCCAGCAGCCAAGATCAGGGGAGGGGACGCAATGAGCAGTTCTTC. Protein sequence: CASSQDQGRGRNEQFF.

This clonotype was found a few times. The chain joins TRBV28 to TRBJ2-2, with a tentative D call TRBD1 (6 bases). The CDR3 consists of 15 residues. V shed 6 bases and J shed 7 bases, with 18 bases lying between them. Germline V lookup: CDR1 MDHEN, CDR2 SYDVKM. CDR3 amino acids: CASRVDSLENGELFF. DNA of the CDR3: TGTGCCAGCAGGGTGGACAGTTTGGAAAACGGGGAGCTGTTTTTT.

This clonotype was observed a handful of times. The chain recombines TRBV25-1 with TRBJ2-3, with D uncertain. The CDR3 loop spans 14 amino acids. Germline V gives CDR1 MGHDK, CDR2 SYGVNS. V was trimmed by 4 bases and J by 2 bases, leaving 10 bases between them. Here the CDR3 reads CASSARPITDTQYF. CDR3 in DNA: TGTGCCAGCAGTGCCCGCCCCATCACAGATACGCAGTATTTT.

This clonotype was recorded a few times. The gene calls are TRBV20-1 and TRBJ2-7, with D tentatively TRBD1 or TRBD2 (5 bases each). V dropped 5 bases and J dropped 3 bases, with 11 bases sitting between them. CDR3 length equals 12 residues. Germline V gene sequence: CDR1 DFQATT, CDR2 SNEGSKA (reference sequence). CDR3 DNA sequence: TGCAGTGCTGGGGGAACCTACTACGAGCAGTACGTC. Amino acid sequence: CSAGGTYYEQYV.

This clonotype was seen only a few times. This chain uses TRBV5-5 with TRBJ2-7; 7 bases map to TRBD1. V was clipped by 3 bases and J by 0 bases; unmatched bases: 6. The germline gives CDR1 SGHKS, CDR2 YYEKEE (reference sequence). The CDR3 runs to 15 residues. The CDR3 DNA is TGTGCCAGCAGCTCCGACAGGGCTAGCTCCTACGAGCAGTACTTC. Translation gives CASSSDRASSYEQYF.

The V call is TRBV4-1, the J call TRBJ1-3; possible D gene TRBD1, 5 bases. The CDR3 has 11 amino acids. With 4 bases removed from V and 8 bases from J, the gap between germline ends came to 6 bases. Germline CDR1 and CDR2: MGHRA and YSYEKL. The CDR3 coding sequence is TGCGCCAGCAGCCGGACACACACCATATATTTT. It encodes CASSRTHTIYF.

The chain uses TRBV20-1 and TRBJ2-2; 12 bases line up with TRBD2. The germline V gene has CDR1 DFQATT and CDR2 SNEGSKA (reference sequence). This CDR3 spans 17 amino acids. The CDR3 is CCARSRTSGVNTGELFF. The CDR3 DNA sequence: TGCTGCGCTAGATCCAGGACTAGCGGGGTGAACACCGGGGAGCTGTTTTTT.

The chain employs TRBV11-2 and TRBJ1-1; D is ambiguous. This CDR3 contains 15 residues. Germline CDR1 SGHAT, CDR2 FQNNGV. The V end was cut by 5 bases, the J end by 2 bases, with 15 bases between. CDR3 DNA: TGTGCCAGCAGCCCCTTGGGCGGCCTTAACACTGAAGCTTTCTTT. Translating it yields CASSPLGGLNTEAFF.

V is TRBV11-3 and J is TRBJ2-1; TRBD2 aligns across 12 bases. Germline V gene sequence: CDR1 SGHNT, CDR2 YENEEA. The CDR3 runs to 15 residues. V dropped 5 bases and J dropped 4; count of bases not matched to a gene: 3. The CDR3 DNA sequence: TGTGCCAGCAGCAGACTAGCGGGAGCATACAATGAGCAGTTCTTC. It yields the protein CASSRLAGAYNEQFF.

In this sample, this clonotype turned up many times. V is TRBV5-1 and J is TRBJ2-3; D possibly corresponds to TRBD2 (5 bases). V was trimmed by 3 bases and J by 1 base, leaving 9 bases between them. This CDR3 is built from 14 residues. Germline V gene lookup returns CDR1 SGHRS and CDR2 YFSETQ. The CDR3 DNA is TGCGCCAGCAGCTATGATAGCGGCACAGATACGCAGTATTTT. Translation: CASSYDSGTDTQYF.

The gene calls are TRBV27 and TRBJ2-6, with D hard to call. This CDR3 is built from 15 residues. Per germline, CDR1 MNHEY and CDR2 SMNVEV (reference sequence). The V gene lost 5 bases and the J gene lost 4 bases, with 12 bases spanning the gap. This CDR3 reads CASSAYSSGANVLTF. The DNA for the CDR3 is TGTGCCAGCAGTGCCTATAGCTCCGGGGCCAACGTCCTGACTTTC.

In its sample, this clonotype was seen a few times. The chain combines TRBV7-9 with TRBJ2-7, with D possibly matching TRBD1 (6 bases). CDR3 size: 15 residues. V was clipped by 4 bases and J by 1 base, with 14 bases between them. CDR1 and CDR2 (germline): SEHNR, FQNEAQ (reference sequence). The CDR3 coding sequence is TGTGCCAGCAGCTGGGGGACACATACATCCTACGAGCAGTACGTC. Translating gives CASSWGTHTSYEQYV.

The chain couples TRBV28 to TRBJ1-4; D is unclear. V dropped 4 bases and J dropped 4 bases, with 13 bases sitting between them. The CDR3 extends over 15 amino acids. CDR1 is MDHEN, CDR2 SYDVKM, per germline. The chain's CDR3 is CASSSPWSGNEKLFF. The CDR3 DNA sequence: TGTGCCAGCAGTTCCCCGTGGAGCGGTAATGAAAAACTGTTTTTT.

The rearrangement links TRBV7-9 to TRBJ2-1; 8 positions match TRBD2. Germline V gene lookup returns CDR1 SEHNR and CDR2 FQNEAQ (reference sequence). The trim removed 5 bases at V and 9 bases at J, leaving 9 bases unmatched. The CDR3 has 14 amino acids. The chain's CDR3 is CASSQLRLASEQFF. CDR3 nucleotides: TGTGCCAGCAGCCAACTGAGACTAGCGAGTGAGCAGTTCTTC.

The chain employs TRBV29-1 and TRBJ2-2; D might be TRBD2 (6 bases). The CDR3 covers 13 residues. Trimming shortened V by 8 bases and J by 4 bases, and 14 bases separated the two germline ends. Per the germline V gene, CDR1 is SQVTM and CDR2 is ANQGSEA. The DNA of the CDR3 is TGCAGCACCTCCGGGAGTACCACCGGGGAGCTGTTTTTT. It specifies CSTSGSTTGELFF.

V and J are TRBV29-1 and TRBJ2-1, with D unclear. CDR1 SQVTM and CDR2 ANQGSEA come from the germline V gene. CDR3 length: 12 amino acids. The CDR3 loop is CQISGYYNEQFF. The CDR3 DNA follows: TGCCAAATCAGTGGCTACTACAATGAGCAGTTCTTC.

This clonotype was seen many times. The rearrangement joins TRBV5-1 to TRBJ2-6; the D is unclear. The CDR3 totals 15 residues. V shed 1 base and J shed 2 bases, with 7 bases lying between them. Per germline, CDR1 SGHRS and CDR2 YFSETQ. The CDR3 spells CASSLKGPGANVLTF. CDR3 in DNA: TGCGCCAGCAGCTTGAAGGGTCCTGGGGCCAACGTCCTGACTTTC.

This clonotype was seen only a few times. V is TRBV9 and J is TRBJ1-2; D is uncertain. The germline V gene encodes CDR1 SGDLS and CDR2 YYNGEE. The V and J ends lost 0 bases and 5 bases respectively, with 8 bases between them. The CDR3 has 13 amino acids. The CDR3 here is CASSVGTEYGYTF. The DNA for the CDR3 is TGTGCCAGCAGCGTAGGTACGGAGTATGGCTACACCTTC. The full variable domain, in which reference TRBV9 and TRBJ1-2 provide the parts outside the CDR3, is DSGVTQTPKHLITATGQRVTLRCSPRSGDLSVYWYQQSLDQGLQFLIQYYNGEERAKGNILERFSAQQFPDLHSELNLSSLELGDSALYFCASSVGTEYGYTFGSGTRLTVV.

The chain has TRBV29-1 and TRBJ2-7; D uncertain. The CDR3 is made up of 11 amino acids. Germline CDR1 SQVTM, CDR2 ANQGSEA. Trimming took off 4 bases at V and 3 bases at J, with 7 bases between the two ends. The CDR3 nucleotides are TGCAGCGTTGGGACCCTCTACGAGCAGTACTTC. The encoded protein is CSVGTLYEQYF.

The V call is TRBV7-7, the J call TRBJ2-1; 10 bases line up with TRBD1. With V trimmed by 5 bases and J by 9 bases, 4 bases remained unmatched. CDR1 and CDR2 from the germline V gene are SSHAT and FNYEAQ (reference sequence). This CDR3 has 13 amino acids. The CDR3 DNA is TGTGCCAGCAGCCGGGACAGGGGAGGTGAGCAGTTCTTC. Its protein is CASSRDRGGEQFF.

This clonotype is a singleton in its sample. CDR3 sequence reads: CASSEEGAGANVLTF. The CDR3 DNA follows: TGTGCCAGCAGTGAGGAGGGCGCGGGGGCCAACGTCCTGACTTTC. The chain uses TRBV2 and TRBJ2-6; TRBD2 might be the D (6 bases). Germline V gene data show CDR1 as SNHLY and CDR2 as FYNNEI. The CDR3 is made up of 15 amino acids. The V end lost 3 bases, the J end lost 4 bases, and 10 bases lay between the germline ends.

This clonotype was counted only a few times. V and J are TRBV14 and TRBJ2-2, with D possibly being TRBD2 (5 bases). Germline V gene lookup returns CDR1 SGHDN and CDR2 FVKESK. The CDR3 runs to 14 residues. V was pared by 0 bases and J by 6 bases, with 8 bases between. The CDR3 region is CASSQESRAGELFF. The CDR3 DNA follows: TGTGCCAGCAGCCAAGAATCGCGGGCCGGGGAGCTGTTTTTT.

The CDR3 region is CASTHGASGSAGANVLTF. The CDR3 coding sequence is TGTGCCAGCACCCATGGGGCTAGCGGGAGTGCTGGGGCCAACGTCCTGACTTTC. The V gene is TRBV11-2, the J gene TRBJ2-6; 10 bases are shared with TRBD2. This CDR3 has 18 residues. CDR1 is SGHAT, CDR2 FQNNGV, per germline. J was trimmed by 2 bases and V by 7 bases; bases with no gene match: 11.

The chain recombines TRBV6-2 or TRBV6-3 with TRBJ2-3; perhaps TRBD1 as D (6 bases). Germline V gives CDR1 MNHEY, CDR2 SVGEGT. This CDR3 is built from 16 residues. V lost 2 bases to trimming and J lost 3 bases, with 15 bases between them. The CDR3 coding sequence is TGTGCCAGCAGTTACGACCAGGGGAAAGGGACAGATACGCAGTATTTT. Translation gives CASSYDQGKGTDTQYF.